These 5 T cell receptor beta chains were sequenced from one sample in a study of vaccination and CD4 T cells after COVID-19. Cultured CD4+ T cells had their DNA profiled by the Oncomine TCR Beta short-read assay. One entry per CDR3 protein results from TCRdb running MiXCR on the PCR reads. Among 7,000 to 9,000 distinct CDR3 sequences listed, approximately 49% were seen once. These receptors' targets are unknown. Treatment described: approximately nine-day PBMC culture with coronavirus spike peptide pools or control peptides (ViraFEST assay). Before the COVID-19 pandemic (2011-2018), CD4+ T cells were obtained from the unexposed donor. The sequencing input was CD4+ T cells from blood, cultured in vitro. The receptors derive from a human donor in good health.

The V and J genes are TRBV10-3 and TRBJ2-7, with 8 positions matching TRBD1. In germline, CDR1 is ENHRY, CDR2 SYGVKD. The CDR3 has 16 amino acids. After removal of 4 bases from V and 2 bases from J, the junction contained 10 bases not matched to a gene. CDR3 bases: TGTGCCATCAGTGGGTACAGGGGGGAGGCTACCTACGAGCAGTACTTC. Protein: CAISGYRGEATYEQYF.

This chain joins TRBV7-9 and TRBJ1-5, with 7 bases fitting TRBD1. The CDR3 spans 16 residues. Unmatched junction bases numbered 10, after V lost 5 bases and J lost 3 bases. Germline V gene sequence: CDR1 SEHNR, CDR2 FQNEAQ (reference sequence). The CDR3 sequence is CASSLRQGGDNQPQHF. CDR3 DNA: TGTGCCAGCAGCCTGCGACAGGGTGGGGACAATCAGCCCCAGCATTTT.

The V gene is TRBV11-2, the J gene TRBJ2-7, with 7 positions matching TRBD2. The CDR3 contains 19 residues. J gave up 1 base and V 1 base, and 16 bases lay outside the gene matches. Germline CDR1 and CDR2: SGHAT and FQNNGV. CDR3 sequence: CASSLAPAGRPVGSYEQYF. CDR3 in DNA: TGTGCCAGCAGCTTAGCTCCAGCGGGGCGGCCGGTTGGATCCTACGAGCAGTACTTC.

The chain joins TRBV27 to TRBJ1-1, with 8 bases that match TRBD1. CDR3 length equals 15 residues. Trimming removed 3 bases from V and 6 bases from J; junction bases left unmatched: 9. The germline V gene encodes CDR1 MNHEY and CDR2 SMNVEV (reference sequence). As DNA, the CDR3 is TGTGCCAGCAGTTTCTACGGACAGGGTAATTCTGAAGCTTTCTTT. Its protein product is CASSFYGQGNSEAFF.

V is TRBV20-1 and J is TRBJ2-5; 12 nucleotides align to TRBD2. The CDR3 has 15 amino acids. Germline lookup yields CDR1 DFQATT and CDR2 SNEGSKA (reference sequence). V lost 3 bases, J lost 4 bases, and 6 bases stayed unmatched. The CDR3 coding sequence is TGCAGTGCTAGCCGGACTAGCGGGACGGTAGAGACCCAGTACTTC. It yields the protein CSASRTSGTVETQYF.